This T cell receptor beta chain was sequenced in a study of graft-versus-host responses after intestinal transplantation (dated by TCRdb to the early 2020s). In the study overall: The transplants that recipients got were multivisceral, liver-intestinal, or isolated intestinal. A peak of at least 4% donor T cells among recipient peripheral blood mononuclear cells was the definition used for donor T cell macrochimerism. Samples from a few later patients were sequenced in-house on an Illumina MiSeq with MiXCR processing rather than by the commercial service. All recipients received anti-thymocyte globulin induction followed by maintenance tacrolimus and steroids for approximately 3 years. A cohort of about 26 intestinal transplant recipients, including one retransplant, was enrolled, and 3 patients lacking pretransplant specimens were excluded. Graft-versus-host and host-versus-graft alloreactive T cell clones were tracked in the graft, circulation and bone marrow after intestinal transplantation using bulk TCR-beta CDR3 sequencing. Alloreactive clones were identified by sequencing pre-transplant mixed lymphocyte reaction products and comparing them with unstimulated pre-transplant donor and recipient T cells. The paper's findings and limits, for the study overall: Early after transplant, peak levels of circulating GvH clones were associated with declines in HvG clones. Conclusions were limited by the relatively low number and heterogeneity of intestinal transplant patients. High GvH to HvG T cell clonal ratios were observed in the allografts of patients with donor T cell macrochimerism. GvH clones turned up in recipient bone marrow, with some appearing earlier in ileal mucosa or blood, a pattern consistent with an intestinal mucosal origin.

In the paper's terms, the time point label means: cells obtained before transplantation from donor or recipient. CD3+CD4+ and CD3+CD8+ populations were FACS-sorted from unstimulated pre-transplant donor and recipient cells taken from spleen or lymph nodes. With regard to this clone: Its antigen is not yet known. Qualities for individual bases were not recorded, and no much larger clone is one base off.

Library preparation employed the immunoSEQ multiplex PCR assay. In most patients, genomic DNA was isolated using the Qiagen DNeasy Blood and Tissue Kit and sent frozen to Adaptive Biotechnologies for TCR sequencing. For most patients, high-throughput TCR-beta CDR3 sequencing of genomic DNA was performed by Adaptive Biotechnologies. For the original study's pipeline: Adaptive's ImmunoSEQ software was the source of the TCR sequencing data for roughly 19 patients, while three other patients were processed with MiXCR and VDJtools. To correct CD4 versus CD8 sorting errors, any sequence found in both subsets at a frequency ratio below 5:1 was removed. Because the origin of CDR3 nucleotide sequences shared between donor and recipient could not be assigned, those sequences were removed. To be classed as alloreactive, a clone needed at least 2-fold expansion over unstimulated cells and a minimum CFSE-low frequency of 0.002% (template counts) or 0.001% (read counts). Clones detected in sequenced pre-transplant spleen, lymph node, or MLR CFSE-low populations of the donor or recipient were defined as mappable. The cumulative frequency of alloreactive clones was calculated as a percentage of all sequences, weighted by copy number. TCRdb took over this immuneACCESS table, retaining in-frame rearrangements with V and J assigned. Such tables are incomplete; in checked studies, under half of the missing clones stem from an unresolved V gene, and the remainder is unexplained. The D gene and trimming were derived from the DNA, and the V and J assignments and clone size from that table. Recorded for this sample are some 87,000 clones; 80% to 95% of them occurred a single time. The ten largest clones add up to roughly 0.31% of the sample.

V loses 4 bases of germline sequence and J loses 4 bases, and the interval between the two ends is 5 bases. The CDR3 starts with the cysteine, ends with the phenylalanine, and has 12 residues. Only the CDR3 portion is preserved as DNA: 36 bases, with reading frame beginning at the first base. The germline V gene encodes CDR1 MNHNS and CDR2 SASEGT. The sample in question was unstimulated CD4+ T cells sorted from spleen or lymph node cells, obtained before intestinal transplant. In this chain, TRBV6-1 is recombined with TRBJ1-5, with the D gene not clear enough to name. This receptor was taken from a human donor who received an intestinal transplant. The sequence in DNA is TGTGCCAGCAGTGCAAGGAATCAGCCCCAGCATTTT. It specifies CASSARNQPQHF.